This TCR beta chain was captured in a study of blood T cell repertoires in COVID-19. For the study at large: Some COVID-19 samples were acute and others convalescent; all came from the United States, Italy and Spain. T cells, B-cell-depleted T cells, or PBMCs supplied cDNA or gDNA.

Authors' data handling: Reference gene primer amplification gave nucleated cell count estimates. The method was immunoSEQ multiplex PCR; TCRdb's version includes in-frame clones alone and lacks a portion of them. Clone size and V and J calls were adopted from that table, with D and trimming inferred from the DNA. The sample holds about 62,000 clones; approximately 90% are singletons and the top ten take 1.3%. Germline lookup yields CDR1 LNHNV and CDR2 YYDKDF (reference sequence). Deletions cut 2 bases from V and 5 bases from J, with 5 bases between. The CDR3 length is 12 residues. The chain carries TRBV15 and TRBJ2-3, with D unresolved. The TCR originated in a woman older than 75 with acute or convalescent COVID-19. The sample taken for sequencing was peripheral blood. CDR3 DNA: TGTGCCACCAGCAGATCAGGAGATACGCAGTATTTT. It yields the protein CATSRSGDTQYF.